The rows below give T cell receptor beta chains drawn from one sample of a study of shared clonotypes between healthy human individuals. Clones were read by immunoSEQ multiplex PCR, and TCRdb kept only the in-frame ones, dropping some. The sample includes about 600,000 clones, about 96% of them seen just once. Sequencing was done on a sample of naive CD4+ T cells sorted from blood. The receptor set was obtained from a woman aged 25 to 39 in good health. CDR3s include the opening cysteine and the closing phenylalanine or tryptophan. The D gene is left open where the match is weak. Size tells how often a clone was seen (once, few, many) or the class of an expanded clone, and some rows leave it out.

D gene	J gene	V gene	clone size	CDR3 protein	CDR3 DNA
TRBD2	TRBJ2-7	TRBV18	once	CASSPGLASEQYF	TGTGCCAGCTCACCGGGACTAGCGTCAGAGCAGTACTTC
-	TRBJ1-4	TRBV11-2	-	CASSPISGEDRNEKLFF	TGTGCCAGCAGCCCGATCTCTGGGGAGGACAGAAATGAAAAACTGTTTTTT
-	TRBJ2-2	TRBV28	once	CASRPSGNTGELFF	TGTGCCAGCAGGCCGAGCGGGAACACCGGGGAGCTGTTTTTT
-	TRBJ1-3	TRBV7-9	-	CASSLGQTGNTIYF	TGTGCCAGCAGCTTAGGGCAGACTGGAAACACCATATATTTT
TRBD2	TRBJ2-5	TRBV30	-	CAWGLAGGRETQYF	TGTGCCTGGGGACTAGCGGGAGGGCGAGAGACCCAGTACTTC
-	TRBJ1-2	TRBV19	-	CASRTTGISYGYTF	TGTGCCAGTAGGACCACAGGGATTAGCTATGGCTACACCTTC
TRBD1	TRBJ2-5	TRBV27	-	CASSFARTGVGQETQYF	TGTGCCAGCAGTTTCGCCCGGACAGGGGTGGGACAAGAGACCCAGTACTTC
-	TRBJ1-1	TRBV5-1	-	CASSVTVNTEAFF	TGCGCCAGCAGCGTGACGGTGAACACTGAAGCTTTCTTT
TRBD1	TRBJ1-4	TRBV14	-	CASSYGTGVDEKLFF	TGTGCCAGCAGCTACGGGACAGGGGTGGATGAAAAACTGTTTTTT
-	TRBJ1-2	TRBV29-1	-	CSAGGATSRVYTF	TGCAGCGCGGGGGGGGCAACTTCCCGGGTCTACACCTTC
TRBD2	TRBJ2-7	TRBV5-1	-	CASSFSLAGAYEQYF	TGCGCCAGCAGCTTTTCTCTAGCGGGAGCTTACGAGCAGTACTTC
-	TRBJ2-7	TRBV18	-	CASSPGGSSYEQYF	TGTGCCAGCTCACCCGGTGGCAGCTCCTACGAGCAGTACTTC
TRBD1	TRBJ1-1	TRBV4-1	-	CASSQPGQRMNTEAFF	TGCGCCAGCAGCCAACCGGGACAGCGCATGAACACTGAAGCTTTCTTT
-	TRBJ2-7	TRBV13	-	CASSLAGKSSYEQYF	TGTGCCAGCAGCTTAGCCGGGAAAAGCTCCTACGAGCAGTACTTC
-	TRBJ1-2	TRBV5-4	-	CASSSRAIYGYTF	TGTGCCAGCAGCTCCCGGGCTATCTATGGCTACACCTTC
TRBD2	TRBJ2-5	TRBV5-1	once	CASSTTTGTSGSETQYF	TGCGCCAGCAGCACAACAACCGGGACTAGCGGATCAGAGACCCAGTACTTC
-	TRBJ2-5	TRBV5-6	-	CASSLTVQETQYF	TGTGCCAGCAGCTTGACAGTCCAAGAGACCCAGTACTTC
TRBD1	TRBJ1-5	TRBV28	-	CASSLGTGWDNQPQHF	TGTGCCAGCAGTTTAGGGACAGGGTGGGACAATCAGCCCCAGCATTTT
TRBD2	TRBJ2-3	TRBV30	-	CAWRTSGTDTQYF	TGTGCCTGGAGGACTAGCGGCACAGATACGCAGTATTTT
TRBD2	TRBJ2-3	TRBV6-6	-	CASSYSGSSADTQYF	TGTGCCAGCAGTTATAGCGGGAGCTCAGCAGATACGCAGTATTTT
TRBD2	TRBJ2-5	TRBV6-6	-	CASSSASGGFMGTQYF	TGTGCCAGCAGTTCTGCTAGCGGGGGGTTCATGGGGACCCAGTACTTC
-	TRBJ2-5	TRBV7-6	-	CASSPLQVLPFQETQYF	TGTGCCAGCAGCCCCCTACAGGTGTTGCCTTTCCAAGAGACCCAGTACTTC
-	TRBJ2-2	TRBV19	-	CASSTANLDTGELFF	TGTGCCAGTAGTACCGCAAACTTGGACACCGGGGAGCTGTTTTTT
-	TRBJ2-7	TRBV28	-	CASRDSPYEQYF	TGTGCCAGCAGGGACAGTCCCTACGAGCAGTACTTC
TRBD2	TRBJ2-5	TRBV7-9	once	CASSTPIREGRETQYF	TGTGCCAGCAGCACCCCTATCCGGGAGGGCCGGGAGACCCAGTACTTC
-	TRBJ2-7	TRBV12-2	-	CASRLGGGLASYEQYF	TGTGCAAGTCGCTTAGGGGGTGGACTAGCGTCTTACGAGCAGTACTTC
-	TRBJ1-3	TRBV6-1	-	CASSEVRGNTIYF	TGTGCCAGCAGTGAAGTGCGCGGAAACACCATATATTTT
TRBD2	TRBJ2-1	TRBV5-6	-	CASSFSGTSGYNEQFF	TGTGCCAGCAGCTTCTCCGGGACTAGCGGTTACAATGAGCAGTTCTTC
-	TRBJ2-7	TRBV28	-	CASSPAVAYSYEQYF	TGTGCCAGCAGCCCTGCAGTAGCCTACTCCTACGAGCAGTACTTC
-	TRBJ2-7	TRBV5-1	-	CASSLNAGPYEQYF	TGCGCCAGCAGCTTGAACGCAGGGCCCTACGAGCAGTACTTC
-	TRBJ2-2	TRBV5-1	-	CASSLTSSKFIGELFF	TGCGCCAGCAGCTTGACGTCCTCGAAATTTATCGGGGAGCTGTTTTTT
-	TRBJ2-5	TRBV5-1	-	CASRREYQETQYF	TGCGCCAGCCGTAGGGAGTACCAAGAGACCCAGTACTTC
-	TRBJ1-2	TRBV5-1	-	CASSPRDARAGGYTF	TGCGCCAGCAGCCCCCGGGACGCTCGCGCGGGCGGCTACACCTTC
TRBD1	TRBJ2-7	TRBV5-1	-	CASSLARDRGSYEQYF	TGCGCCAGCAGCTTGGCGAGGGACAGGGGATCCTACGAGCAGTACTTC
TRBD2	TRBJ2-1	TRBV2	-	CASRITSGREQFF	TGTGCCAGCAGGATTACTAGCGGGAGGGAGCAGTTCTTC
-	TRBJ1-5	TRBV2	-	CASSEIDSNQPQHF	TGTGCCAGCAGTGAAATCGATAGCAATCAGCCCCAGCATTTT